This T cell receptor beta chain was documented in a study of control samples from healthy donors and cancer patients. This CDR3 spans 14 amino acids. The V gene lost 0 bases and the J gene lost 6 bases, with 10 bases spanning the gap. CDR1 and CDR2 (germline): SGHNT, YYREEE (reference sequence). The protocol was immunoSEQ multiplex PCR, while the TCRdb copy is restricted to in-frame clones and leaves out a portion. Of roughly 140,000 clones listed, roughly 92% were seen once; the top ten hold more than 2%. The receptor comes from a man between 50 and 59 years old in good health. The chain is built from TRBV5-4 and TRBJ2-1, with D possibly TRBD2 on 6 matching bases. Sequenced material: blood. The CDR3 DNA reads as TGTGCCAGCAGCTTGGGGCTAGCGAGCAATGAGCAGTTCTTC. Translation: CASSLGLASNEQFF.